The 28 T cell receptor beta chains below come from one sample, sequenced in a study of T cells after somatic rescue of genetic block (dated by TCRdb to the early 2020s). The library relied on the immunoSEQ multiplex PCR assay. TCRdb stores this immuneACCESS table with in-frame sequences only. Part of the clones is absent; in the studies checked, under half of the shortfall reflects unresolved V genes, and no reason is known for the rest. The sample yields 85,000 to 90,000 clones; around 90% were counted once. The ten largest clonotypes hold roughly 1.5% of the sample. The sequencing input was peripheral blood mononuclear cells (PBMCs). The receptors stem from a woman under 30.

The chain links TRBV7-6 to TRBJ2-5, with TRBD1 matching 9 bases. The CDR3 runs 14 residues. The junction had 5 bases not matched to a gene; V was cut back by 4 bases and J by 5 bases. The germline V gene encodes CDR1 SGHVS and CDR2 FNYEAQ. The CDR3 DNA follows: TGTGCCAGCAGCTCCCGGGACAGGGCGGAGACCCAGTACTTC. Translation: CASSSRDRAETQYF.

J is TRBJ2-1 and V is TRBV10-3; a possible D gene is TRBD1 (6 bases). Germline V lookup: CDR1 ENHRY, CDR2 SYGVKD. CDR3 length: 13 amino acids. With 0 bases removed from V and 7 bases from J, the gap between germline ends came to 7 bases. The CDR3, as DNA: TGTGCCATCAGTGAGTCGAGGGGGAATGAGCAGTTCTTC. It yields the protein CAISESRGNEQFF.

This chain uses TRBV2 with TRBJ1-1; D is undetermined. Germline V lookup: CDR1 SNHLY, CDR2 FYNNEI. The CDR3 is 13 amino acids. The V gene lost 6 bases and the J gene lost 1 base, with 9 bases spanning the gap. The CDR3 region is CASRLQPNTEAFF. The DNA for the CDR3 is TGTGCCAGCAGGTTACAGCCGAACACTGAAGCTTTCTTT.

J is TRBJ2-7 and V is TRBV28; 9 positions match TRBD1. Germline V lookup: CDR1 MDHEN, CDR2 SYDVKM. Trimming at V came to 7 bases and at J to 4 bases, leaving 8 bases not matched to a gene. The CDR3 loop spans 14 amino acids. CDR3 nucleotide sequence: TGTGCCAGCACCCGCCGGGACAGGGTTTACGAGCAGTACTTC. Amino acid sequence: CASTRRDRVYEQYF.

The rearrangement links TRBV5-1 to TRBJ1-3, with 9 bases matching TRBD1. There are 15 residues in the CDR3. Germline V gene lookup returns CDR1 SGHRS and CDR2 YFSETQ. With V trimmed by 4 bases and J by 1 base, 3 bases remained unmatched. CDR3 DNA sequence: TGCGCCAGCAGCGGGACAGGGCTTTCTGGAAACACCATATATTTT. Protein sequence: CASSGTGLSGNTIYF.

This chain links TRBV7-2 with TRBJ2-1; D might be TRBD1 or TRBD2, each matching 5 bases. The germline V gene encodes CDR1 SGHTA and CDR2 FQGNSA. Trimming stripped 4 bases from V and 10 bases from J, with 14 bases between. CDR3 length: 13 residues. In nucleotides, the CDR3 is TGTGCCAGCAGCTCCATAAGGGACGGCGAGCAGTTCTTC. Residues: CASSSIRDGEQFF.

The chain links TRBV9 to TRBJ2-1, with D perhaps TRBD1 (6 bases). V lost 4 bases and J lost 10, with 12 bases in between. CDR3 length: 12 amino acids. CDR1 and CDR2 from the germline V gene are SGDLS and YYNGEE. DNA for the CDR3: TGTGCCAGCAGCAGCGAGGGGGACGAGCAGTTCTTC. Its protein is CASSSEGDEQFF. The complete variable domain, with remaining parts taken from reference TRBV9 and TRBJ2-1, reads DSGVTQTPKHLITATGQRVTLRCSPRSGDLSVYWYQQSLDQGLQFLIQYYNGEERAKGNILERFSAQQFPDLHSELNLSSLELGDSALYFCASSSEGDEQFFGPGTRLTVL.

The chain uses TRBV5-1 and TRBJ2-3; 12 nucleotides match TRBD2. The length of the CDR3 is 17 residues. The V segment lost 3 bases and the J segment 5 bases; nucleotides outside the gene matches: 10. Germline V gene sequence: CDR1 SGHRS, CDR2 YFSETQ. The CDR3 protein is CASSSRLAGARIDTQYF. CDR3 DNA: TGCGCCAGCAGCTCCCGACTAGCGGGAGCAAGGATAGATACGCAGTATTTT.

The chain combines TRBV19 with TRBJ1-1; TRBD1 is a possible D gene (5 bases). V dropped 2 bases and J dropped 8 bases, with 15 bases sitting between them. Germline CDR1 reads LNHDA; CDR2 reads SQIVND (reference sequence). The CDR3 extends over 14 amino acids. DNA for the CDR3: TGTGCCAGTAGTATAAATCCAGGGTCTGGAGAAGCTTTCTTT. As protein: CASSINPGSGEAFF.

This clone was detected only a few times. V and J are TRBV9 and TRBJ2-5; 9 bases align to TRBD1. CDR1 and CDR2 (germline): SGDLS, YYNGEE. This CDR3 is 16 amino acids long. Trimming removed 4 bases from V and 1 base from J; junction bases left unmatched: 8. The CDR3 sequence: CASSPRDRGFQETQYF. CDR3 DNA: TGTGCCAGCAGCCCCCGAGACAGGGGGTTCCAAGAGACCCAGTACTTC.

This chain links TRBV7-9 with TRBJ2-1; TRBD1 agrees at 9 bases. The V gene end was trimmed by 3 bases and the J gene end by 7 bases; junction bases not matched to a gene: 10. The CDR3 runs 16 residues. CDR1 is SEHNR, CDR2 FQNEAQ, per germline (reference sequence). CDR3 DNA: TGTGCCAGCAGCTTTACCGGGACAGGGAACTGGAATGAGCAGTTCTTC. Protein sequence: CASSFTGTGNWNEQFF. Full variable domain (rest looked up from reference TRBV7-9 and TRBJ2-1): DTGVSQNPRHKITKRGQNVTFRCDPISEHNRLYWYRQTLGQGPEFLTYFQNEAQLEKSRLLSDRFSAERPKGSFSTLEIQRTEQGDSAMYLCASSFTGTGNWNEQFFGPGTRLTVL.

A few counts support this clone. J is TRBJ2-2 and V is TRBV19, with TRBD1 identical over 9 bases. Germline V gene sequence: CDR1 LNHDA, CDR2 SQIVND (reference sequence). The CDR3 consists of 16 residues. The ends lost 4 bases at V and 4 bases at J; junction bases unmatched: 7. The CDR3 sequence: CASSKRQGEGTGELFF. The CDR3 coding sequence is TGTGCCAGTAGTAAAAGACAGGGGGAGGGCACCGGGGAGCTGTTTTTT.

J is TRBJ1-1 and V is TRBV29-1; D may be TRBD1 (5 bases). This CDR3 comprises 13 residues. Per germline, CDR1 SQVTM and CDR2 ANQGSEA. Trimming cost V 7 bases and J 5 bases, with 17 bases left between them. The CDR3 sequence: CSALWGVETEAFF. The DNA of the CDR3 is TGCAGCGCGCTCTGGGGGGTAGAGACTGAAGCTTTCTTT.

This chain connects TRBV7-9 to TRBJ1-2, with a possible D match to TRBD1 (6 bases). Trimming stripped 7 bases from V and 4 bases from J, with 16 bases between. The CDR3 is 14 residues long. Germline V gene lookup returns CDR1 SEHNR and CDR2 FQNEAQ (reference sequence). The CDR3 reads CASTPTGRLYGYTF. Written as DNA, the CDR3 is TGTGCCAGCACCCCCACAGGGCGCCTCTATGGCTACACCTTC.

The J gene is TRBJ1-4, the V gene TRBV9; D unclear. Germline CDR1 is SGDLS and CDR2 is YYNGEE. V was pared by 0 bases and J by 5 bases, with 8 bases between. The CDR3 is made up of 14 amino acids. The DNA for the CDR3 is TGTGCCAGCAGCGTAGTGGGAGGGAATGAAAAACTGTTTTTT. Its protein is CASSVVGGNEKLFF.

This clone was seen more than once but under ten times. The chain recombines TRBV6-6 with TRBJ1-3; D perhaps matches TRBD1 (5 bases). Germline CDR1 and CDR2: MNHNY and SVGAGI (reference sequence). The CDR3 loop spans 14 amino acids. V was pared by 5 bases and J by 2 bases, with 10 bases between. Written as DNA, the CDR3 is TGTGCCAGCAGTGCGTGGGGGACTGGAAACACCATATATTTT. Residues: CASSAWGTGNTIYF.

V is TRBV30 and J is TRBJ2-5; TRBD2 is a possible D gene (5 bases). The CDR3 covers 11 residues. Germline CDR1 GTSNPN, CDR2 SVGIG (reference sequence). V lost 8 bases and J lost 5, with 12 bases in between. The CDR3 nucleotides are TGTGCCCGATCGGGAACGGAGACCCAGTACTTC. Translated, it gives CARSGTETQYF.

This sequence joins TRBV6-6 and TRBJ2-7, with D perhaps TRBD1 (5 bases). This CDR3 region has 14 residues. Germline CDR1 is MNHNY and CDR2 is SVGAGI (reference sequence). V lost 8 bases and J lost 2, with 16 bases in between. CDR3 in DNA: TGTGCCAGCGGGGCTCGGGTAAGCGCCTACGAGCAGTACTTC. Translation gives CASGARVSAYEQYF.

This chain connects TRBV7-9 to TRBJ2-7; 10 bases agree with TRBD2. The CDR3 has 15 amino acids. Trimming at V came to 5 bases and at J to 4 bases, leaving 8 bases not matched to a gene. Germline V lookup: CDR1 SEHNR, CDR2 FQNEAQ (reference sequence). The CDR3 loop is CASSTTGLAVYEQYF. The CDR3 coding sequence is TGTGCCAGCAGCACCACCGGACTAGCGGTTTACGAGCAGTACTTC.

The gene calls are TRBV7-9 and TRBJ2-3; perhaps TRBD2 as D (7 bases). This CDR3 spans 16 amino acids. Deletions cut 0 bases from V and 2 bases from J, with 12 bases between. Germline V gene lookup returns CDR1 SEHNR and CDR2 FQNEAQ (reference sequence). CDR3: CASSLAGGRNTDTQYF. Written as DNA, the CDR3 is TGTGCCAGCAGCTTAGCGGGGGGGCGGAACACAGATACGCAGTATTTT.

This clone was recorded once. The V and J genes are TRBV7-9 and TRBJ2-7; D is unresolved. CDR1 and CDR2 from the germline V gene are SEHNR and FQNEAQ (reference sequence). The V and J ends lost 1 base and 5 bases respectively, with 9 bases between them. This CDR3 has 13 amino acids. The CDR3 sequence is CASSLVVGHEQYF. Here the CDR3 DNA reads TGTGCCAGCAGCTTAGTTGTAGGGCACGAGCAGTACTTC.

Here the CDR3 DNA reads TGTGCCACAGGGGCCGGCGGTCCCACAGATACGCAGTATTTT. It is translated as CATGAGGPTDTQYF. V and J are TRBV2 and TRBJ2-3; possible D gene TRBD1, 6 bases. Germline values: CDR1 SNHLY, CDR2 FYNNEI. CDR3 length: 14 amino acids. The germline V and J ends were trimmed by 10 bases and 2 bases, with 16 bases remaining between them. The variable domain in full, completed from reference TRBV2 and TRBJ2-3, reads EPEVTQTPSHQVTQMGQEVILRCVPISNHLYFYWYRQILGQKVEFLVSFYNNEISEKSEIFDDQFSVERPDGSNFTLKIRSTKLEDSAMYFCATGAGGPTDTQYFGPGTRLTVL.

This rearrangement joins TRBV6-4 to TRBJ2-3, with 11 bases matching TRBD2. Germline CDR1 and CDR2: MRHNA and SNTAGT. The length of the CDR3 is 14 residues. J was trimmed by 5 bases and V by 5 bases; bases with no gene match: 3. This CDR3 reads CASSLAGGRDTQYF. The CDR3 region has the DNA TGTGCCAGCAGTCTAGCGGGGGGTAGAGATACGCAGTATTTT.

This chain joins TRBV29-1 and TRBJ1-3; 10 nucleotides match TRBD1. The V and J ends lost 5 bases and 6 bases, in that order; junction bases with no gene match: 10. The CDR3 runs 15 residues. The germline CDR1 and CDR2 sequences are SQVTM and ANQGSEA. The CDR3 sequence: CSVLGTGAPENTIYF. The CDR3 DNA reads TGCAGCGTTTTAGGGACAGGGGCTCCAGAAAACACCATATATTTT.

The chain combines TRBV6-5 with TRBJ1-5; possibly TRBD1 for D (5 bases). The CDR3 runs to 15 residues. Germline loops: CDR1 MNHEY, CDR2 SVGAGI. V lost 5 bases and J lost 7, with 18 bases in between. The CDR3 loop is CASSAYMGTWQPQHF. In DNA form, the CDR3 reads TGTGCCAGCAGTGCCTACATGGGGACTTGGCAGCCCCAGCATTTT.

The DNA for the CDR3 is TGTGCCAGCAGCTTGACAACCTCGAACAATGAGCAGTTCTTC. Amino acid sequence: CASSLTTSNNEQFF. The rearrangement uses TRBV11-3 and TRBJ2-1; no clear D gene. Germline values: CDR1 SGHNT, CDR2 YENEEA. CDR3 length: 14 amino acids. V dropped 3 bases and J dropped 5 bases, with 11 bases sitting between them. The full variable domain, rest sourced from reference TRBV11-3 and TRBJ2-1, is EAGVVQSPRYKIIEKKQPVAFWCNPISGHNTLYWYLQNLGQGPELLIRYENEEAVDDSQLPKDRFSAERLKGVDSTLKIQPAELGDSAVYLCASSLTTSNNEQFFGPGTRLTVL.

This clone occurred once. The gene calls are TRBV27 and TRBJ1-2; TRBD1 agrees at 7 bases. CDR1 is MNHEY and CDR2 is SMNVEV in the germline V gene (reference sequence). The CDR3 is 16 amino acids. V was pared by 5 bases and J by 2 bases, with 11 bases of the junction left unmatched. Written as DNA, the CDR3 is TGTGCCAGCAGTCCCGGCCCAGGGGGGGGGAACTATGGCTACACCTTC. Its protein product is CASSPGPGGGNYGYTF.

The chain couples TRBV5-5 to TRBJ2-1; TRBD2 aligns across 7 bases. Germline CDR1 is SGHKS and CDR2 is YYEKEE (reference sequence). The J segment lost 8 bases and the V segment lost 5 bases, leaving 10 bases of the junction unmatched. This CDR3 has 14 amino acids. Written as DNA, the CDR3 is TGTGCCAGCAGGCGTGGGAGGGCTGGTCATGAGCAGTTCTTC. It specifies CASRRGRAGHEQFF.